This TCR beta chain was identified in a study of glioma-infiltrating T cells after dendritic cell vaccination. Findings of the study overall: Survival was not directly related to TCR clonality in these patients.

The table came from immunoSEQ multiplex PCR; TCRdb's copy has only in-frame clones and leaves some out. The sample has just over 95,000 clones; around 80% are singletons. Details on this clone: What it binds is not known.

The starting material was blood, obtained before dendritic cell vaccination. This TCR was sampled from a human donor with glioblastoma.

The CDR3 is CASSTHVGRRGTDTQYF. The CDR3 DNA sequence: TGTGCCAGTAGTACCCACGTGGGGCGGCGTGGCACAGATACGCAGTATTTT. This chain uses TRBV19 with TRBJ2-3, with a possible D match to TRBD1 (5 bases). Trimming took 4 bases from V and 1 from J, leaving 18 bases between them. The CDR3 length is 17 residues. In germline, CDR1 is LNHDA, CDR2 SQIVND (reference sequence).